The 29 T cell receptor beta chains below come from one sample, sequenced in a study of CD4+ T cells in melanoma. The method was immunoSEQ multiplex PCR; TCRdb's version includes in-frame clones alone and lacks a portion of them. The profile shows 50,000 or so clones, 89% of them singletons. Source material: peripheral blood. These receptors were obtained from a human donor with melanoma.

The chain uses TRBV30 and TRBJ2-7; tentative D call: TRBD2 (5 bases). CDR1 is GTSNPN and CDR2 is SVGIG in the germline V gene (reference sequence). V lost 1 base, J lost 2 bases, and 12 bases lay in between. The CDR3 consists of 14 residues. This chain's CDR3 is CAWSGGALAYEQYF. Here the CDR3 DNA reads TGTGCCTGGAGTGGGGGTGCACTAGCCTACGAGCAGTACTTC.

The V and J genes are TRBV5-1 and TRBJ2-1, with 10 positions matching TRBD1. V lost 3 bases to trimming and J lost 12 bases; unmatched junction nucleotides: 12. Looked up from germline, CDR1 is SGHRS and CDR2 is YFSETQ. This CDR3 region has 15 residues. The CDR3 region is CASSSGQGKAIGQFF. CDR3 nucleotide sequence: TGCGCCAGCAGCTCGGGACAGGGGAAAGCAATTGGGCAGTTCTTC.

This sequence joins TRBV6-6 and TRBJ2-1; 9 bases align to TRBD1. The V and J ends lost 6 bases and 8 bases, in that order; junction bases with no gene match: 14. There are 16 residues in the CDR3. Germline-derived CDR1 and CDR2 are MNHNY and SVGAGI (reference sequence). The CDR3 loop reads CASRQPPGQGSDEQFF. In DNA, the CDR3 is TGTGCCAGCAGACAACCTCCCGGACAGGGGTCGGATGAGCAGTTCTTC.

V and J are TRBV5-1 and TRBJ1-1, with 7 bases matching TRBD1. The CDR3 loop spans 17 amino acids. Germline assignment: CDR1 SGHRS and CDR2 YFSETQ. The junction had 12 bases not matched to a gene; V was cut back by 4 bases and J by 0 bases. CDR3 in amino acids: CASSHPGTDSMNTEAFF. The CDR3 coding sequence is TGCGCCAGCAGCCACCCGGGGACAGATAGTATGAACACTGAAGCTTTCTTT.

This chain uses TRBV19 with TRBJ2-7, with D perhaps TRBD1 (5 bases). The CDR3 covers 14 residues. V was cut by 5 bases and J by 4 bases, with 15 bases left in between. From germline, CDR1 is LNHDA and CDR2 SQIVND (reference sequence). Written as DNA, the CDR3 is TGTGCCAGTAGTCCCCAGGACATAGGGTACGAGCAGTACTTC. The encoded protein is CASSPQDIGYEQYF.

This clone showed up just once. The rearrangement uses TRBV5-1 and TRBJ1-1, with a weak D call TRBD1 (6 bases). Germline V gene sequence: CDR1 SGHRS, CDR2 YFSETQ. Deletions cut 7 bases from V and 1 base from J, with 11 bases between. There are 13 residues in the CDR3. The CDR3 DNA reads TGCGCCAGCGCCGCGGGGGCGAACACTGAAGCTTTCTTT. This translates into CASAAGANTEAFF.

This clone was counted only a few times. The rearrangement joins TRBV7-9 to TRBJ2-5; TRBD2 aligns across 8 bases. J was trimmed by 5 bases and V by 5 bases; bases with no gene match: 13. The germline V gene encodes CDR1 SEHNR and CDR2 FQNEAQ (reference sequence). There are 16 residues in the CDR3. The CDR3 coding sequence is TGTGCCAGCAGCCCAGTCTTTACGGGGGGGCTGGAGACCCAGTACTTC. This translates into CASSPVFTGGLETQYF. Using reference TRBV7-9 and TRBJ2-5 for the parts outside the CDR3, the full variable domain is DTGVSQNPRHKITKRGQNVTFRCDPISEHNRLYWYRQTLGQGPEFLTYFQNEAQLEKSRLLSDRFSAERPKGSFSTLEIQRTEQGDSAMYLCASSPVFTGGLETQYFGPGTRLLVL.

V is TRBV20-1 and J is TRBJ2-5; D is ambiguous. The germline V and J ends were trimmed by 3 bases and 2 bases, with 4 bases remaining between them. The CDR3 length is 11 residues. Per germline, CDR1 DFQATT and CDR2 SNEGSKA (reference sequence). For the CDR3, the DNA is TGCAGTGCTAGGCGGCAAGAGACCCAGTACTTC. Translating gives CSARRQETQYF.

This sequence joins TRBV4-3 and TRBJ2-3; no reliable D call. V gave up 3 bases and J gave up 0 bases, with 22 bases separating them. The CDR3 length is 19 residues. CDR1 and CDR2 (germline): LGHNA, YSLEER. The CDR3: CASSQVHEDRWESTDTQYF. CDR3 DNA sequence: TGCGCCAGCAGCCAGGTGCATGAGGACCGATGGGAAAGCACAGATACGCAGTATTTT.

The CDR3: CASSLARSGEGVAFF. The CDR3 bases are TGCGCCAGCAGCTTGGCTAGGTCGGGGGAGGGGGTCGCTTTCTTT. The rearrangement links TRBV5-1 to TRBJ1-1; possible D gene TRBD1, 6 bases. V lost 0 bases and J 11 bases, leaving 20 bases between the germline ends. The CDR3 runs 15 residues. The germline gives CDR1 SGHRS, CDR2 YFSETQ.

The chain joins TRBV28 to TRBJ2-6; no clear D gene. This CDR3 contains 16 residues. Looked up from germline, CDR1 is MDHEN and CDR2 is SYDVKM. V lost 3 bases and J lost 0, with 9 bases in between. CDR3 sequence: CASSLEGSSGANVLTF. The CDR3 DNA follows: TGTGCCAGCAGTTTGGAAGGCAGCTCTGGGGCCAACGTCCTGACTTTC.

The chain carries TRBV14 and TRBJ2-5; perhaps D is TRBD1 or TRBD2 (6 bases each). The DNA end is a closer match to TRBJ2-7, so the J assignment may be wrong. The CDR3 has 14 residues. CDR1 is SGHDN, CDR2 FVKESK, per germline. The CDR3 DNA reads TGTGCCAGCAGTCCTGGTGGGGGGCCCTACGAGCAGTACTTC. This gives the protein CASSPGGGPYEQYF.

V gene TRBV5-6 combines with J gene TRBJ2-7, with TRBD2 matching 7 bases. V trimming: 4 bases; J trimming: 3 bases; junction bases outside the gene matches: 7. Germline-derived CDR1 and CDR2 are SGHDT and YYEEEE. The CDR3 runs 14 residues. The CDR3 protein is CASSGGVQGYEQYF. The CDR3 DNA sequence: TGTGCCAGCAGCGGGGGGGTCCAAGGCTACGAGCAGTACTTC.

This chain links TRBV6-1 with TRBJ2-7; D might be TRBD1 (5 bases). There are 13 residues in the CDR3. Between the trimmed V and J ends, which lost 4 bases and 2 bases, there was a span of 9 bases. Germline lookup yields CDR1 MNHNS and CDR2 SASEGT. The DNA for the CDR3 is TGTGCCAGCAGTGTAGACAGTACCTACGAGCAGTACTTC. This encodes CASSVDSTYEQYF.

The chain combines TRBV7-2 with TRBJ1-1; tentatively, D is TRBD1 (6 bases). Germline CDR1 reads SGHTA; CDR2 reads FQGNSA. The ends were cut back, 1 base at V and 1 base at J, with 10 bases in the middle. The CDR3 totals 15 residues. The CDR3 spells CASSLVGAANTEAFF. The CDR3 bases are TGTGCCAGCAGCTTAGTGGGGGCAGCGAACACTGAAGCTTTCTTT.

The chain links TRBV27 to TRBJ2-7, with D possibly being TRBD1 or TRBD2 (5 bases each). This CDR3 comprises 12 residues. Looked up from germline, CDR1 is MNHEY and CDR2 is SMNVEV (reference sequence). Trimming shortened V by 8 bases and J by 3 bases, and 11 bases separated the two germline ends. This CDR3 reads CASGVGDYEQYF. CDR3 coding DNA: TGTGCCAGCGGAGTGGGGGACTACGAGCAGTACTTC.

The CDR3 here is CAISLYSGANVLTF. The CDR3 coding sequence is TGTGCCATCAGTTTGTACTCTGGGGCCAACGTCCTGACTTTC. The J gene is TRBJ2-6, the V gene TRBV10-3; D uncertain. This CDR3 comprises 14 residues. The V end lost 5 bases, the J end lost 0 bases, and 5 bases lay between the germline ends. Germline lookup yields CDR1 ENHRY and CDR2 SYGVKD.

CDR3: CATYPGGNNYGYTF. CDR3 nucleotides: TGTGCCACCTACCCCGGGGGGAATAACTATGGCTACACCTTC. The chain combines TRBV10-3 with TRBJ1-2; D perhaps matches TRBD1 (5 bases). Germline V CDR1 and CDR2: ENHRY, SYGVKD. V was cut by 10 bases and J by 1 base, with 16 bases left in between. The CDR3 has 14 residues.

This clone was detected once. This sequence joins TRBV2 and TRBJ1-2; no definite D call. From germline, CDR1 is SNHLY and CDR2 FYNNEI. The CDR3 extends over 12 amino acids. The ends were cut back, 10 bases at V and 2 bases at J, with 11 bases in the middle. DNA of the CDR3: TGTGCCACCGAGGACCCGAACTATGGCTACACCTTC. The encoded protein is CATEDPNYGYTF. The whole variable domain, remainder taken from reference TRBV2 and TRBJ1-2, is EPEVTQTPSHQVTQMGQEVILRCVPISNHLYFYWYRQILGQKVEFLVSFYNNEISEKSEIFDDQFSVERPDGSNFTLKIRSTKLEDSAMYFCATEDPNYGYTFGSGTRLTVV.

By share, this clone counts as medium-sized (0.01 to 0.1%). The gene calls are TRBV27 and TRBJ1-4, with D perhaps matching TRBD1 (5 bases). This CDR3 is 11 amino acids long. CDR1 and CDR2 (germline): MNHEY, SMNVEV (reference sequence). Trimming shortened V by 4 bases and J by 14 bases, and 11 bases separated the two germline ends. CDR3 sequence reads: CASSSGTRLFF. The DNA for the CDR3 is TGTGCCAGCAGTTCCGGGACTAGGCTGTTTTTT.

The rearrangement links TRBV5-1 to TRBJ2-3; 8 positions agree with TRBD2. Germline values: CDR1 SGHRS, CDR2 YFSETQ. V lost 3 bases to trimming and J lost 3 bases; unmatched junction nucleotides: 9. CDR3 length equals 16 residues. The CDR3 DNA sequence: TGCGCCAGCAGCTGGATCGGGGGGGCGGGTACAGATACGCAGTATTTT. This translates into CASSWIGGAGTDTQYF. Looking up the rest from reference TRBV5-1 and TRBJ2-3 gives the full variable domain: KAGVTQTPRYLIKTRGQQVTLSCSPISGHRSVSWYQQTPGQGLQFLFEYFSETQRNKGNFPGRFSGRQFSNSRSEMNVSTLELGDSALYLCASSWIGGAGTDTQYFGPGTRLTVL.

The V call is TRBV7-2, the J call TRBJ1-2, with 9 bases matching TRBD1. CDR3 length: 18 residues. Per the germline V gene, CDR1 is SGHTA and CDR2 is FQGNSA. With V trimmed by 3 bases and J by 0 bases, 11 bases remained unmatched. CDR3 coding DNA: TGTGCCAGCAGCTTCCCACCGGGACAGGGCCTTTCTAACTATGGCTACACCTTC. It yields the protein CASSFPPGQGLSNYGYTF.

The chain combines TRBV30 with TRBJ1-2; 9 bases agree with TRBD1. The length of the CDR3 is 15 residues. With 0 bases clipped from V and 8 bases from J, the junction kept 10 bases outside the gene matches. The germline CDR1 and CDR2 sequences are GTSNPN and SVGIG (reference sequence). Written as DNA, the CDR3 is TGTGCCTGGAGTGTATTGACAGGGACAGGGTCCGGCTACACCTTC. This encodes CAWSVLTGTGSGYTF.

The CDR3 region is CASKEDRGWTEAFF. The DNA for the CDR3 is TGTGCCAGCAAGGAAGACAGGGGATGGACTGAAGCTTTCTTT. The chain recombines TRBV7-9 with TRBJ1-1; 8 bases fit TRBD1. The J segment lost 5 bases and the V segment lost 7 bases, leaving 9 bases of the junction unmatched. The V gene's germline CDR1 is SEHNR and CDR2 FQNEAQ (reference sequence). The CDR3 is made up of 14 amino acids.

The rearrangement joins TRBV7-9 to TRBJ2-7; D is unclear. The germline V and J ends were trimmed by 5 bases and 3 bases, with 8 bases remaining between them. From germline, CDR1 is SEHNR and CDR2 FQNEAQ (reference sequence). This CDR3 has 12 amino acids. The CDR3 coding sequence is TGTGCCAGCAGCCTAAGCTTCTACGAGCAGTACTTC. Protein: CASSLSFYEQYF.

The CDR3 DNA reads as TGTGCCAGCAGTTCGGTGATGGATGAGCAGTTCTTC. It codes for CASSSVMDEQFF. The V call is TRBV28, the J call TRBJ2-1, with D uncertain. Trimming removed 4 bases from V and 8 bases from J, with 9 bases in between. The CDR3 runs 12 residues. CDR1 is MDHEN and CDR2 is SYDVKM in the germline V gene.

The chain has TRBV25-1 and TRBJ2-5; no definite D call. Germline V gene lookup returns CDR1 MGHDK and CDR2 SYGVNS. The CDR3 consists of 11 residues. Trimming removed 4 bases from V and 4 bases from J, with 4 bases in between. The CDR3 nucleotides read TGTGCCAGCAGTGGAAGAGAGACCCAGTACTTC. Amino acids: CASSGRETQYF.

This sequence joins TRBV9 and TRBJ2-3; no clear D gene. This CDR3 comprises 12 residues. Germline lookup yields CDR1 SGDLS and CDR2 YYNGEE. V gave up 3 bases and J gave up 7 bases, with 9 bases separating them. CDR3 region: CASSEKMHTQYF. The CDR3 DNA reads as TGTGCCAGCAGCGAAAAGATGCATACGCAGTATTTT.

The chain has TRBV4-3 and TRBJ2-5; TRBD2 matches 9 bases. There are 18 residues in the CDR3. Germline V gene data show CDR1 as LGHNA and CDR2 as YSLEER. J gave up 0 bases and V 0 bases, and 8 bases lay outside the gene matches. The CDR3 DNA is TGCGCCAGCAGCCAAGACCTTAGACTAGCGGCGTACCAAGAGACCCAGTACTTC. The encoded protein is CASSQDLRLAAYQETQYF.